This T cell receptor beta chain was obtained from a study of T cell repertoires in cytomegalovirus infection. On the study more broadly: As its CMV epitopes, the study selected recently identified HLA-C-restricted and well-studied HLA-B-restricted targets. From public TCR beta signatures came an indication of both CMV infection and matching HLA type. Whole-study results and caveats: HLA-C-restricted, CMV-specific TCR beta clonotypes were dominant ex vivo. Carriers of CMV and the relevant HLA type were discriminated by public TCR beta frequency.

Each CDR3 protein gets one entry after TCRdb re-called the reads with MiXCR. The sample shows just over 450,000 distinct CDR3 sequences, roughly 43% of them seen only once. For this clonotype: Antigen unknown.

There are 15 residues in the CDR3. Trimming cost V 5 bases and J 4 bases, with 17 bases left between them. Per the germline V gene, CDR1 is SGHTA and CDR2 is FQGNSA. This specimen was cultured PBMCs, taken from culture after CMV antigen stimulation. The gene calls are TRBV7-2 and TRBJ1-2, with D hard to call. The receptor's source is a human donor in good health (CMV status not recorded). Some clones in this sample may be carry-over from other donors' samples. CDR3 sequence: CASSLDTATLYGYTF. The CDR3 nucleotides are TGTGCCAGCAGCCTAGATACAGCTACCCTCTATGGCTACACCTTC. Looking up the rest from reference TRBV7-2 and TRBJ1-2 gives the full variable domain: GAGVSQSPSNKVTEKGKDVELRCDPISGHTALYWYRQSLGQGLEFLIYFQGNSAPDKSGLPSDRFSAERTGGSVSTLTIQRTQQEDSAVYLCASSLDTATLYGYTFGSGTRLTVV.